Detailed here is one TCR beta chain. Its antigen is not identified. The entry originates in a study of CD8 T cells in ankylosing spondylitis. Study-wide points: Disease-linked clones were CD8+ and relatively rare in peripheral blood.

The CDR3 has 17 amino acids. The V gene's germline CDR1 is PRHDT and CDR2 FYEKMQ (reference sequence). The V segment lost 5 bases and the J segment 4 bases; nucleotides outside the gene matches: 12. One entry per CDR3 protein, called by TCRdb with MiXCR from the 5' RACE reads. The sample includes 150,000 to 200,000 distinct CDR3 sequences, 25% to 35% of them seen just once. This TCR came from a male donor with ankylosing spondylitis. This chain joins TRBV13 and TRBJ2-3, with 10 bases lining up with TRBD2. Sequencing was performed on synovial fluid, either unsorted or a sorted T cell fraction (not recorded which). The CDR3 sequence is CASSDDSSGRVADTQYF. CDR3 bases: TGTGCCAGCAGCGACGACTCGAGCGGGAGGGTGGCAGATACGCAGTATTTT.